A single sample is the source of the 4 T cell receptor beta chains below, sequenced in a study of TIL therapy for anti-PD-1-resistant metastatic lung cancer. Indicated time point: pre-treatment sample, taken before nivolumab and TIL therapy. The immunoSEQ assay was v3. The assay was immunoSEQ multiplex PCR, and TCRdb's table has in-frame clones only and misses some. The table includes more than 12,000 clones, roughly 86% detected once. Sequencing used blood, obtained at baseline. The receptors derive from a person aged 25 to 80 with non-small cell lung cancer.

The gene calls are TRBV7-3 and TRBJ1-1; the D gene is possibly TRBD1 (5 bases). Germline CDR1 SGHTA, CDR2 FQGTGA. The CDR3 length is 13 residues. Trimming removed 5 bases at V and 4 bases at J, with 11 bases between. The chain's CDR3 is CASSQGRATEAFF. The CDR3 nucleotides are TGTGCCAGCAGCCAGGGCAGGGCCACTGAAGCTTTCTTT.

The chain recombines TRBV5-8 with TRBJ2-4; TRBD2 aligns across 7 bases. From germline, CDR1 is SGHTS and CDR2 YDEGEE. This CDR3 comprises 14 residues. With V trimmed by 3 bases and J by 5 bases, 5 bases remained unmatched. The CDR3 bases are TGTGCCAGCAGCTCACTGGCGGGAGAAAACATTCAGTACTTC. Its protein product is CASSSLAGENIQYF.

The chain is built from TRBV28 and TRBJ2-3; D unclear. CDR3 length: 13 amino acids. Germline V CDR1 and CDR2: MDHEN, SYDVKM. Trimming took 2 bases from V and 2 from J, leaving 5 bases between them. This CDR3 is CASSLGNTDTQYF. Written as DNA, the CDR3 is TGTGCCAGCAGTTTAGGGAACACAGATACGCAGTATTTT.

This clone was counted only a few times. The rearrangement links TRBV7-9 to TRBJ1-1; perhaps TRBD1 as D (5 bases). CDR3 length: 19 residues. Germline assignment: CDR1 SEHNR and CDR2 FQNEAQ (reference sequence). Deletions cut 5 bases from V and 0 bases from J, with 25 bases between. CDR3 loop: CASSQLYSVTGGMNTEAFF. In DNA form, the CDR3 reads TGTGCCAGCAGCCAGCTATATTCGGTTACCGGGGGGATGAACACTGAAGCTTTCTTT.